This T cell receptor (beta chain) originates from a study of T cell responses to AZD1222 COVID-19 vaccine. Findings and limits, study-wide: The breadth and depth of Spike-specific TCRs increased once two AZD1222 doses had been given. White British donors predominated, females outnumbered males, and clonal diversity was possibly underestimated. At baseline, just a handful of AZD1222 recipients tested seropositive.

Libraries were prepared by immunoSEQ multiplex PCR; TCRdb keeps only in-frame clonotypes and omits some of them. Among about 150,000 clones listed, approximately 91% were seen once. V was clipped by 5 bases and J by 8 bases; unmatched bases: 10. This CDR3 is built from 16 residues. Per germline, CDR1 LNHDA and CDR2 SQIVND (reference sequence). To note about this clone: Its antigen is unidentified.

Both about-4-week and about-12-week second-dose recipients were combined. The sample consisted of peripheral blood, taken 28 days after the second AZD1222 dose. The sequence came from an adult who received the AZD1222 COVID-19 vaccine. This sequence joins TRBV19 and TRBJ2-1; TRBD2 agrees at 12 bases. The CDR3 reads CASSPRASGRAYEQFF. The CDR3 DNA sequence: TGTGCCAGTAGTCCCCGAGCTAGCGGGAGGGCGTATGAGCAGTTCTTC.